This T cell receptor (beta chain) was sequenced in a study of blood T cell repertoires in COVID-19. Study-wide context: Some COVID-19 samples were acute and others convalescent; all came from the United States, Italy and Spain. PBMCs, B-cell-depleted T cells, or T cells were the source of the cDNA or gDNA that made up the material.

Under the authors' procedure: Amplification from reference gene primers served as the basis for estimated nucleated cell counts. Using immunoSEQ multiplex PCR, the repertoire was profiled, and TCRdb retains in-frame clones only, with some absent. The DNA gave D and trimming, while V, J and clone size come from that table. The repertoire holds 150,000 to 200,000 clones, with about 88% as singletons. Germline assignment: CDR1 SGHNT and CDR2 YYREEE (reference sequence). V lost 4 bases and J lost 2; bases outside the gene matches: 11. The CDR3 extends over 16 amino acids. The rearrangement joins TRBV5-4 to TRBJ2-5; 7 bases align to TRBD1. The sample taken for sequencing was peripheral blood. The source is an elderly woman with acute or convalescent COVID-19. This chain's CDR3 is CASSQGGGQLQETQYF. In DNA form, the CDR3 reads TGTGCCAGCAGCCAAGGGGGCGGACAGTTACAAGAGACCCAGTACTTC.